Following are 28 T cell receptor beta chains from one sample sequenced in a study of T-cell memory formation after mild COVID-19. In TCRdb, the 5' RACE reads were re-called with MiXCR into one record per CDR3 protein. The sample lists about 100,000 distinct CDR3 sequences; approximately 15% were seen once. Sequencing used PBMCs or a T cell subset sorted from them (not recorded which). The origin of the receptors is a young man who had mild COVID-19 (a few samples of this study predate the infection). Cell type and time point are not known.

This chain connects TRBV28 to TRBJ1-2, with TRBD1 as a possible D gene (5 bases). Germline CDR1 and CDR2: MDHEN and SYDVKM. Trimming removed 1 base at V and 0 bases at J, with 6 bases between. The CDR3 runs to 14 residues. CDR3 residues: CASSLSGPNYGYTF. The CDR3, as DNA: TGTGCCAGCAGTTTATCAGGGCCTAACTATGGCTACACCTTC.

The chain employs TRBV19 and TRBJ2-2, with D possibly TRBD2 on 7 matching bases. In germline, CDR1 is LNHDA, CDR2 SQIVND (reference sequence). V was cut by 2 bases and J by 6 bases, with 13 bases left in between. The CDR3 is 15 amino acids. The CDR3 region is CASSIQHGGPGELFF. The DNA for the CDR3 is TGTGCCAGTAGTATACAGCACGGGGGGCCCGGGGAGCTGTTTTTT.

This clonotype was recorded many times. The chain links TRBV4-2 to TRBJ2-3; D is ambiguous. This CDR3 has 14 residues. The germline V and J ends were trimmed by 4 bases and 2 bases, with 10 bases remaining between them. Per the germline V gene, CDR1 is LGHNA and CDR2 is YNFKEQ. The CDR3 here is CASSPSESTDTQYF. The CDR3 DNA reads TGTGCCAGCAGCCCGAGCGAGTCCACAGATACGCAGTATTTT.

This clonotype was counted between two and nine times. The genes are TRBV12-3 or TRBV12-4 and TRBJ2-5; D uncertain. The V end was cut by 5 bases, the J end by 5 bases, with 12 bases between. The CDR3 has 13 amino acids. CDR3 nucleotides: TGTGCCAGCAGTCCCCACCCGTGGGAGACCCAGTACTTC. Residues: CASSPHPWETQYF.

This clonotype was seen only a few times. The chain carries TRBV7-7 and TRBJ2-7, with 9 positions matching TRBD1. Germline CDR1 is SSHAT and CDR2 is FNYEAQ (reference sequence). V dropped 11 bases and J dropped 5; count of bases not matched to a gene: 7. The CDR3 covers 12 residues. Written as DNA, the CDR3 is TGTGCCGTACAGGGGGCTCGTAACGAGCAGTACTTC. It yields the protein CAVQGARNEQYF.

J is TRBJ2-1 and V is TRBV20-1; 14 bases fit TRBD2. The CDR3 runs to 18 residues. Germline CDR1 DFQATT, CDR2 SNEGSKA (reference sequence). V dropped 6 bases and J dropped 2; count of bases not matched to a gene: 12. The CDR3 region is CSAPRLAGGPLTYNEQFF. CDR3 nucleotides: TGCAGTGCCCCCCGACTAGCGGGGGGGCCTTTAACCTACAATGAGCAGTTCTTC.

This clonotype was recorded a few times. This chain links TRBV7-9 with TRBJ1-5, with a weak D call TRBD1 (6 bases). V shed 5 bases and J shed 1 base, with 12 bases lying between them. Germline-derived CDR1 and CDR2 are SEHNR and FQNEAQ (reference sequence). The CDR3 runs to 15 residues. CDR3 sequence reads: CASSGPGESNQPQHF. In nucleotides, the CDR3 is TGTGCCAGCAGCGGGCCAGGGGAGAGCAATCAGCCCCAGCATTTT.

V usage is TRBV6-5 and J usage is TRBJ2-7; D possibly matches TRBD1 or TRBD2 (5 bases each). Germline CDR1 is MNHEY and CDR2 is SVGAGI. The CDR3 consists of 16 residues. With 6 bases removed from V and 0 bases from J, the gap between germline ends came to 18 bases. The CDR3 bases are TGTGCCAGCAGGCGGCCGGGACGGCAGATCTCCTACGAGCAGTACTTC. Its translation is CASRRPGRQISYEQYF.

This clonotype was found a few times. This chain uses TRBV4-3 with TRBJ2-2; D is possibly TRBD1 or TRBD2 (5 bases each). CDR3 length equals 14 residues. Germline V gene data show CDR1 as LGHNA and CDR2 as YSLEER. The ends were cut back, 6 bases at V and 6 bases at J, with 14 bases in the middle. The CDR3 loop is CASSRDPSAGELFF. The CDR3, as DNA: TGCGCCAGCAGTCGGGACCCTTCTGCCGGGGAGCTGTTTTTT.

Only a few counts were recorded for this clonotype. This chain uses TRBV9 with TRBJ2-3, with D hard to call. This CDR3 region has 14 residues. The germline V gene encodes CDR1 SGDLS and CDR2 YYNGEE. Trimming took off 3 bases at V and 0 bases at J, with 8 bases between the two ends. Written as DNA, the CDR3 is TGTGCCAGCAGCGGACACCAAAGCACAGATACGCAGTATTTT. This translates into CASSGHQSTDTQYF.

This clonotype was counted only a few times. V usage is TRBV12-3 or TRBV12-4 and J usage is TRBJ2-3; TRBD2 agrees at 11 bases. The CDR3 length is 16 residues. J was trimmed by 6 bases and V by 5 bases; bases with no gene match: 10. The chain's CDR3 is CASSLSGGVQGDTQYF. In nucleotides, the CDR3 is TGTGCCAGCAGTCTTAGCGGGGGGGTGCAGGGTGATACGCAGTATTTT.

The chain employs TRBV4-1 and TRBJ2-5, with TRBD2 matching over 7 bases. The CDR3 extends over 16 amino acids. With 3 bases clipped from V and 1 base from J, the junction kept 8 bases outside the gene matches. Germline V gene lookup returns CDR1 MGHRA and CDR2 YSYEKL. The CDR3 DNA reads as TGCGCCAGCAGCCAGATTGGCGGGGGAGCCCAAGAGACCCAGTACTTC. Amino acid sequence: CASSQIGGGAQETQYF.

The chain recombines TRBV7-8 with TRBJ1-2; 7 bases line up with TRBD1. Trimming took 5 bases from V and 4 from J; bases not matched to a gene: 10. The CDR3 runs 15 residues. Germline V gene lookup returns CDR1 SGHVS and CDR2 FQNEAQ. The DNA of the CDR3 is TGTGCCAGCAGCCTTGGGACAGTCCCCGGCTATGGCTACACCTTC. Translated, it gives CASSLGTVPGYGYTF.

The genes are TRBV2 and TRBJ1-2; 9 bases match TRBD1. Germline V gene sequence: CDR1 SNHLY, CDR2 FYNNEI. The CDR3 contains 14 residues. After removal of 7 bases from V and 8 bases from J, the junction contained 11 bases not matched to a gene. The CDR3 spells CASTKTGTGSGYTF. For the CDR3, the DNA is TGTGCCAGCACCAAGACCGGGACAGGGAGCGGCTACACCTTC.

The chain uses TRBV4-3 and TRBJ2-2; D is ambiguous. Trimming pared 2 bases from V and 6 bases from J, leaving 10 bases between. Germline values: CDR1 LGHNA, CDR2 YSLEER. The CDR3 consists of 14 residues. CDR3 protein: CASSQWVSSGELFF. For the CDR3, the DNA is TGCGCCAGCAGCCAATGGGTTTCCTCCGGGGAGCTGTTTTTT.

This clonotype was counted many times. V gene TRBV7-9 combines with J gene TRBJ1-1, with D tentatively TRBD1 (5 bases). Trimming took 5 bases from V and 1 from J, leaving 14 bases between them. The CDR3 runs 15 residues. Germline lookup yields CDR1 SEHNR and CDR2 FQNEAQ (reference sequence). The CDR3 DNA sequence: TGTGCCAGCAGCCCCCCCGCGGGGGGGAACACTGAAGCTTTCTTT. Encoded protein: CASSPPAGGNTEAFF.

This clonotype was counted at least ten times. This chain uses TRBV15 with TRBJ2-7; 12 nucleotides match TRBD1. The CDR3 spans 16 residues. The germline gives CDR1 LNHNV, CDR2 YYDKDF (reference sequence). Trimming removed 5 bases from V and 5 bases from J; junction bases left unmatched: 10. CDR3 in amino acids: CATSGGQGASFNEQYF. The CDR3 nucleotides are TGTGCCACCAGCGGGGGACAGGGGGCTTCATTCAACGAGCAGTACTTC.

The table lists this clonotype with a few counts. This sequence joins TRBV28 and TRBJ2-5; D possibly uses TRBD1 or TRBD2 (5 bases each). Germline lookup yields CDR1 MDHEN and CDR2 SYDVKM. The CDR3 is 14 residues long. Deletions cut 3 bases from V and 4 bases from J, with 12 bases between. CDR3 in amino acids: CASSLFGAGETQYF. CDR3 sequence (DNA): TGTGCCAGCAGTTTGTTTGGGGCGGGAGAGACCCAGTACTTC.

The table lists this clonotype with a few counts. The CDR3: CASSIGQGREQYF. The CDR3 nucleotides are TGTGCCAGCAGCATCGGACAGGGGAGAGAGCAGTACTTC. The chain carries TRBV12-3 or TRBV12-4 and TRBJ2-7; 9 bases match TRBD1. The CDR3 contains 13 residues. With V trimmed by 6 bases and J by 7 bases, 7 bases remained unmatched.

This clonotype turned up a few times. This chain links TRBV4-2 with TRBJ1-2; weak D call: TRBD1 (5 bases). This CDR3 contains 15 residues. V lost 0 bases and J lost 10, with 18 bases in between. Germline V CDR1 and CDR2: LGHNA, YNFKEQ. The CDR3 reads CASSQDAVGATDYTF. CDR3 bases: TGTGCCAGCAGCCAAGATGCGGTAGGGGCCACGGACTACACCTTC.

In its sample, this clonotype was seen many times. The chain links TRBV20-1 to TRBJ2-6; D remains ambiguous. CDR1 and CDR2 (germline): DFQATT, SNEGSKA (reference sequence). This CDR3 region has 15 residues. Trimming stripped 0 bases from V and 7 bases from J, with 13 bases between. The CDR3 DNA follows: TGCAGTGCTAGAGATCGGGTCGCAGCCGCCAACGTCCTGACTTTC. It codes for CSARDRVAAANVLTF.

This clonotype was counted a few times. V and J are TRBV28 and TRBJ1-2; D remains unclear. The germline V gene has CDR1 MDHEN and CDR2 SYDVKM. Between the trimmed V and J ends, which lost 2 bases and 4 bases, there was a span of 20 bases. The CDR3 totals 17 residues. The CDR3 protein is CASSLVWRTHPSYGYTF. DNA for the CDR3: TGTGCCAGCAGTTTAGTGTGGAGGACCCATCCCTCCTATGGCTACACCTTC.

This clonotype has only a few counts. The chain joins TRBV24-1 to TRBJ1-2; D perhaps matches TRBD1 (6 bases). Germline V CDR1 and CDR2: KGHDR, SFDVKD. Between the trimmed V and J ends, which lost 4 bases and 7 bases, there was a span of 15 bases. CDR3 length equals 14 residues. The CDR3: CATSENTDRGGYTF. In DNA, the CDR3 is TGTGCCACCAGTGAGAACACGGACAGAGGTGGCTACACCTTC.

This chain joins TRBV7-9 and TRBJ2-2; 7 bases align to TRBD2. Germline loops: CDR1 SEHNR, CDR2 FQNEAQ (reference sequence). The CDR3 loop spans 15 amino acids. Germline trimming cut 5 bases from V and 7 bases from J; bases unmatched to any gene: 10. The DNA of the CDR3 is TGTGCCAGCAGCCACGAGACTAGCCCGATCGGGGAGCTGTTTTTT. Translating it yields CASSHETSPIGELFF.

This clonotype was detected only a few times. The chain has TRBV5-1 and TRBJ2-1; TRBD2 agrees at 7 bases. The CDR3 is made up of 14 amino acids. V trimming: 6 bases; J trimming: 4 bases; junction bases outside the gene matches: 7. CDR1 is SGHRS, CDR2 YFSETQ, per germline. The CDR3 reads CASKQAGPYNEQFF. The CDR3 DNA follows: TGCGCCAGCAAACAAGCGGGACCTTACAATGAGCAGTTCTTC.

The chain recombines TRBV10-2 with TRBJ2-4; D unresolved. The CDR3 consists of 13 residues. The V end was cut by 8 bases, the J end by 6 bases, with 14 bases between. Germline V gene data show CDR1 as WSHSY and CDR2 as SAAADI. CDR3 sequence reads: CASFGTPGNIQYF. The DNA of the CDR3 is TGCGCCAGCTTCGGTACCCCAGGAAACATTCAGTACTTC.

This clonotype was recorded a few times. The chain uses TRBV6-6 and TRBJ2-1; no clear D gene. Deletions cut 2 bases from V and 7 bases from J, with 15 bases between. From germline, CDR1 is MNHNY and CDR2 SVGAGI (reference sequence). The CDR3 has 15 residues. In nucleotides, the CDR3 is TGTGCCAGCAGTTACCCCCGGGTGCCCTTGAATGAGCAGTTCTTC. This encodes CASSYPRVPLNEQFF.

This clonotype was recorded many times. V is TRBV19 and J is TRBJ1-1, with 9 bases aligning to TRBD1. CDR1 and CDR2 (germline): LNHDA, SQIVND (reference sequence). The V and J ends lost 4 bases and 5 bases, in that order; junction bases with no gene match: 5. The CDR3 has 14 residues. CDR3 DNA: TGTGCCAGTAGTAAGGGACAGGGATGGACTGAAGCTTTCTTT. It translates to CASSKGQGWTEAFF.